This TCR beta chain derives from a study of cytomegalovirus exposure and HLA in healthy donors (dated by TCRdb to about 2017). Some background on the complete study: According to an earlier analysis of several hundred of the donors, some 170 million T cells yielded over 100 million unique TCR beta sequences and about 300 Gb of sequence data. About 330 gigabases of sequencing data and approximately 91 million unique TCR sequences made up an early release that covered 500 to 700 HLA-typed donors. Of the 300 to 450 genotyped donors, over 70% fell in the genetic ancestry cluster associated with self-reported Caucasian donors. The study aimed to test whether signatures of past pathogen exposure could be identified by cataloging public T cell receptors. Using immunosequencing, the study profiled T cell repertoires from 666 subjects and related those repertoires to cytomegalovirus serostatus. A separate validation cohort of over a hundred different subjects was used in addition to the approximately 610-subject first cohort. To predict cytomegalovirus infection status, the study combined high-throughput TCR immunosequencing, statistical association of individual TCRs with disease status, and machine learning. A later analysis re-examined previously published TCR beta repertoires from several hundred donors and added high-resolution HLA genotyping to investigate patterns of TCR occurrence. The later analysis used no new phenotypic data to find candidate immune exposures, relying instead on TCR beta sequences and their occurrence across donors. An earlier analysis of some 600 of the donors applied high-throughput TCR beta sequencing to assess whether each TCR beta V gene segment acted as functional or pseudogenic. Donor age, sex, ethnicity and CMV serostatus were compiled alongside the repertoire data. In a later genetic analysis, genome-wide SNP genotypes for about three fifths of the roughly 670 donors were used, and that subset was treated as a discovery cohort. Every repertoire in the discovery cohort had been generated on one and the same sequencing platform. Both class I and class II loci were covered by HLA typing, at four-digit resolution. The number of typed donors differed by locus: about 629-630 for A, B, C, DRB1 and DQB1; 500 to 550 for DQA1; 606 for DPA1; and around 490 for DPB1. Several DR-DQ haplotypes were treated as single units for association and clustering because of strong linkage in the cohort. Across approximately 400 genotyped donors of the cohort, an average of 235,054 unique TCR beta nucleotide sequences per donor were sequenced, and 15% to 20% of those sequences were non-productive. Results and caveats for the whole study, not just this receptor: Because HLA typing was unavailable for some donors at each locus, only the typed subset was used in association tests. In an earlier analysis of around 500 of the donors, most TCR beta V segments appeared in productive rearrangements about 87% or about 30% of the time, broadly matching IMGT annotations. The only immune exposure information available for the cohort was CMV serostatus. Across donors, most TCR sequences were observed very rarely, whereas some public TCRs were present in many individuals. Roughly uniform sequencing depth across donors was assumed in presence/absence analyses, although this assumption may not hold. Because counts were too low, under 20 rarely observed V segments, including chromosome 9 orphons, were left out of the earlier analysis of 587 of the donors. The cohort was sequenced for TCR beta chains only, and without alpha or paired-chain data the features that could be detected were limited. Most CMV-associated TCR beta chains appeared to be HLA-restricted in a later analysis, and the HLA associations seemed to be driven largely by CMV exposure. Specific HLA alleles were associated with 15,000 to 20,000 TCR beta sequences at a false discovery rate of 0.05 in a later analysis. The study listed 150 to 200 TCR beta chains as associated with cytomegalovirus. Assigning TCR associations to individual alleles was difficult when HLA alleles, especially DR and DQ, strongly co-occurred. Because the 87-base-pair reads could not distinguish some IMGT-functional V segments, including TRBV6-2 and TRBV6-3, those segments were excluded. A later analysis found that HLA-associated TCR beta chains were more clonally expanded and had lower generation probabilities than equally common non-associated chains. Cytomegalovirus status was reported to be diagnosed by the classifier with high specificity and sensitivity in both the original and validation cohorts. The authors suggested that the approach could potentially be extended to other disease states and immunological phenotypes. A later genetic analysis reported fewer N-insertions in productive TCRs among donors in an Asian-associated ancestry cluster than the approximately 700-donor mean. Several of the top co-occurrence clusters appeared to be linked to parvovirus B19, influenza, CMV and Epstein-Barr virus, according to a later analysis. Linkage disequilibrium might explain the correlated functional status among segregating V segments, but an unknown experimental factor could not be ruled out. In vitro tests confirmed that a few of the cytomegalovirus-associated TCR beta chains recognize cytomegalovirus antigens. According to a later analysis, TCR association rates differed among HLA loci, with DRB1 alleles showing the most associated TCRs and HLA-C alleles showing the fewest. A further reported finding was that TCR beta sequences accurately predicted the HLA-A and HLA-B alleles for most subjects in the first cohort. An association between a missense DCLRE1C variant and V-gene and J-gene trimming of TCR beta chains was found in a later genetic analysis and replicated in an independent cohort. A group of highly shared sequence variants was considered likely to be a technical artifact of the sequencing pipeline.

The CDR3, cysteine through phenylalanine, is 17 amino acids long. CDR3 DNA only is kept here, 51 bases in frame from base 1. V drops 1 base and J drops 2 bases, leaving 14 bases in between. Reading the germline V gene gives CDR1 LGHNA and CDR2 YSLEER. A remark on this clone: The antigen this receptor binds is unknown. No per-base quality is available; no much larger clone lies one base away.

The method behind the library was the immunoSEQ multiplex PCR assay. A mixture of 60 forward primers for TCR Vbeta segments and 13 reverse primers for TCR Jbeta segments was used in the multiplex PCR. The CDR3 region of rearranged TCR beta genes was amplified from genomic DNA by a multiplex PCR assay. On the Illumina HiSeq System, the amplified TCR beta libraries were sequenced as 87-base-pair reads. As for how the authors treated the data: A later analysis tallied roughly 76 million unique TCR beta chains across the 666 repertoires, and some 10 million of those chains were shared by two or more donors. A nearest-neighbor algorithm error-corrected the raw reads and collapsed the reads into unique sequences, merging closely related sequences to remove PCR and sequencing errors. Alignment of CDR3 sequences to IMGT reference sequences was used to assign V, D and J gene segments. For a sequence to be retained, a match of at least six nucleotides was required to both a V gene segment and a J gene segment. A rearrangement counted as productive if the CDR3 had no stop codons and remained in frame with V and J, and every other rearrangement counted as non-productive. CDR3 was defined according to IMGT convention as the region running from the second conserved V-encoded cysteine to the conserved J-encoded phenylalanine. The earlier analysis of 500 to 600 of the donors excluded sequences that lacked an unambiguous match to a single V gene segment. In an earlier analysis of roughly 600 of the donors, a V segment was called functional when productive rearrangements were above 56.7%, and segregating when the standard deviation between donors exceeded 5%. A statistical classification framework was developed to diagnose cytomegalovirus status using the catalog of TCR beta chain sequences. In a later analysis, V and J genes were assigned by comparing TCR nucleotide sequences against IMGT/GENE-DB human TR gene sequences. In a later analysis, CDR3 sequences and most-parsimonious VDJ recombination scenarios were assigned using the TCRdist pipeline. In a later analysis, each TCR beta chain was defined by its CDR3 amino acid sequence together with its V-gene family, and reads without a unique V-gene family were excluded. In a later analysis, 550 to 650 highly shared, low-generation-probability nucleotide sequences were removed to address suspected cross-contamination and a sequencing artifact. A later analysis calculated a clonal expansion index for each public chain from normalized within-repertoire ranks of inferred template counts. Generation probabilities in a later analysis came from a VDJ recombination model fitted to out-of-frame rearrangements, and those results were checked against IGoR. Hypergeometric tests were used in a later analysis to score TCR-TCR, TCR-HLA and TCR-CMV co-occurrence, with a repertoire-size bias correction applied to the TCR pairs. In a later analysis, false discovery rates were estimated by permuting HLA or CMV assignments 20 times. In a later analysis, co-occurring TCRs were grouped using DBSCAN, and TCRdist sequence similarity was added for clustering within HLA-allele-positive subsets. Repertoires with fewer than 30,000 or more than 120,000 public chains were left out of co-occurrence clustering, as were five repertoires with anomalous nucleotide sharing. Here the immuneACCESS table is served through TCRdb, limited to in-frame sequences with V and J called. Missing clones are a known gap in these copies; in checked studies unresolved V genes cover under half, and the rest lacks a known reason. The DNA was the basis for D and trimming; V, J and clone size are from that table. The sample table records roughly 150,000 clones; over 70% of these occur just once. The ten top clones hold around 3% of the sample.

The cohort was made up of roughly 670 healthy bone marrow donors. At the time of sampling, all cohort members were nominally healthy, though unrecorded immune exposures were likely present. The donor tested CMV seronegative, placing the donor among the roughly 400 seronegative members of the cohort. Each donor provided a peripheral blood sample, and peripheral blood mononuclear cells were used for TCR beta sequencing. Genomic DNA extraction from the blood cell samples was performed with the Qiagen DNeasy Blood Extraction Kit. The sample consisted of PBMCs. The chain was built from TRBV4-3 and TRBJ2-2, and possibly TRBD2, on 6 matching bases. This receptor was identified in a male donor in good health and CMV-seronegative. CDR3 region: CASSQGRDWGNTGELFF. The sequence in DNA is TGCGCCAGCAGCCAAGGTCGGGACTGGGGAAACACCGGGGAGCTGTTTTTT.